This entry lists 15 T cell receptor beta chains sequenced from one sample in a study of T cells after posttransplantation cyclophosphamide. The assay was immunoSEQ multiplex PCR, and TCRdb's table has in-frame clones only and misses some. Of around 13,000 clones in the sample, around 81% were seen once. Material for sequencing was memory CD4+ T cells sorted from PBMCs. Receptors originate from a man aged 50 to 59 in good health, CMV-negative, and a related stem cell transplant donor.

The chain has TRBV29-1 and TRBJ2-3, with 8 bases that match TRBD1. CDR3 size: 13 residues. The germline gives CDR1 SQVTM, CDR2 ANQGSEA. V shed 4 bases and J 4 bases; nucleotides not matched to a gene: 4. The CDR3 DNA is TGCAGCGTTGGGACAGGGAGTGCAGATACGCAGTATTTT. Encoded protein: CSVGTGSADTQYF.

The chain recombines TRBV7-3 with TRBJ1-1; D gene unclear. CDR3 length: 13 amino acids. The V gene lost 2 bases and the J gene lost 2 bases, with 6 bases spanning the gap. Germline V gives CDR1 SGHTA, CDR2 FQGTGA. The CDR3 region has the DNA TGTGCCAGCAGCTTAGGGCACAACACTGAAGCTTTCTTT. Protein sequence: CASSLGHNTEAFF.

The chain employs TRBV6-5 and TRBJ2-7; 9 positions agree with TRBD1. V was clipped by 5 bases and J by 2 bases; unmatched bases: 4. Germline V gives CDR1 MNHEY, CDR2 SVGAGI. The CDR3 contains 14 residues. In DNA, the CDR3 is TGTGCCAGCAGTCTCCGGACAGGGGCCTACGAGCAGTACTTC. Residues: CASSLRTGAYEQYF.

The chain links TRBV25-1 to TRBJ2-1, with 8 bases lining up with TRBD2. CDR3 length equals 13 residues. The germline gives CDR1 MGHDK, CDR2 SYGVNS. With 6 bases clipped from V and 14 bases from J, the junction kept 12 bases outside the gene matches. The CDR3 reads CASSGTRVEPEFF. The CDR3 DNA reads as TGTGCCAGCAGCGGGACTAGAGTGGAGCCAGAGTTCTTC.

The chain combines TRBV11-2 with TRBJ1-1; the D gene is possibly TRBD1 (6 bases). V lost 6 bases, J lost 6 bases, and 17 bases lay in between. Per the germline V gene, CDR1 is SGHAT and CDR2 is FQNNGV. The CDR3 covers 14 residues. CDR3 nucleotides: TGTGCCAGCAGATCCGTCAGGGGTGGTCCTGAAGCTTTCTTT. Protein product: CASRSVRGGPEAFF.

Comments on this clone: This CDR3 is also generated by other DNA sequences in the sample. The chain has TRBV4-1 and TRBJ2-4; D may be TRBD1 (5 bases). V lost 1 base to trimming and J lost 2 bases, with 9 bases between them. The CDR3 has 15 residues. Germline V gene data show CDR1 as MGHRA and CDR2 as YSYEKL. CDR3 loop: CASSQGQGTKNIQYF. The CDR3 nucleotides read TGCGCCAGCAGCCAAGGGCAGGGCACCAAAAACATTCAGTACTTC.

A single count supports this clone. J is TRBJ1-1 and V is TRBV6-5, with TRBD1 matching over 7 bases. Per the germline V gene, CDR1 is MNHEY and CDR2 is SVGAGI. The CDR3 is 14 amino acids. V shed 10 bases, J shed 0 bases, and the junction held 8 bases outside the gene matches. The CDR3 sequence is CATRRGQLNTEAFF. CDR3 nucleotide sequence: TGTGCCACCCGGAGGGGACAGTTGAACACTGAAGCTTTCTTT.

The rearrangement links TRBV29-1 to TRBJ1-2; 7 nucleotides align to TRBD1. After removal of 5 bases from V and 10 bases from J, the junction contained 16 bases not matched to a gene. This CDR3 has 14 amino acids. Germline assignment: CDR1 SQVTM and CDR2 ANQGSEA. The CDR3: CSVSQGTTVGLYTF. In DNA, the CDR3 is TGCAGCGTTTCACAGGGGACCACCGTCGGCCTCTACACCTTC.

The chain recombines TRBV6-1 with TRBJ1-2, with TRBD1 identical over 9 bases. Germline CDR1 reads MNHNS; CDR2 reads SASEGT. The J segment lost 0 bases and the V segment lost 2 bases, leaving 4 bases of the junction unmatched. The CDR3 loop spans 16 amino acids. The CDR3: CASSEFRQGANYGYTF. The CDR3 DNA follows: TGTGCCAGCAGTGAATTTAGACAGGGGGCTAACTATGGCTACACCTTC.

This clone has a single count. The V gene is TRBV27, the J gene TRBJ2-5; TRBD1 aligns across 9 bases. The CDR3 is made up of 15 amino acids. Trimming removed 5 bases from V and 7 bases from J; junction bases left unmatched: 11. Germline lookup yields CDR1 MNHEY and CDR2 SMNVEV (reference sequence). In DNA, the CDR3 is TGTGCCAGCAGTCCGGGACAGGGCCCGACGGGGACCCAGTACTTC. The encoded protein is CASSPGQGPTGTQYF.

This clone was seen once. The chain has TRBV10-3 and TRBJ2-1, with D possibly matching TRBD2 (8 bases). Trimming pared 6 bases from V and 5 bases from J, leaving 17 bases between. The germline CDR1 and CDR2 sequences are ENHRY and SYGVKD. The CDR3 loop spans 15 amino acids. The CDR3 coding sequence is TGTGCCATCAGACCGGGAGGGGGCGCGGACAATGAGCAGTTCTTC. It is translated as CAIRPGGGADNEQFF.

V is TRBV5-1 and J is TRBJ2-3, with D maybe TRBD2 (6 bases). CDR1 is SGHRS, CDR2 YFSETQ, per germline. CDR3 length: 16 residues. V was shortened by 4 bases and J by 1 base, with 16 bases between the two germline ends. The CDR3 DNA reads TGCGCCAGCAGCCCTATAGGGCGGGGTGGCACAGATACGCAGTATTTT. It specifies CASSPIGRGGTDTQYF.

V and J are TRBV7-2 and TRBJ2-5; D is unclear. The V and J ends lost 5 bases and 1 base respectively, with 8 bases between them. The CDR3 is made up of 13 amino acids. The germline gives CDR1 SGHTA, CDR2 FQGNSA. The CDR3 DNA is TGTGCCAGCAGCCCCTCCCCCCAAGAGACCCAGTACTTC. Translating it yields CASSPSPQETQYF.

The V call is TRBV30, the J call TRBJ1-3, with D possibly matching TRBD1 (5 bases). V was clipped by 5 bases and J by 0 bases, with 11 bases between them. This CDR3 has 14 amino acids. Germline loops: CDR1 GTSNPN, CDR2 SVGIG (reference sequence). The CDR3 nucleotides are TGTGCCTGGGGACGGGACTACTCTGGAAACACCATATATTTT. Its protein is CAWGRDYSGNTIYF.

V and J are TRBV19 and TRBJ2-4; D is perhaps TRBD2 (7 bases). V lost 4 bases and J lost 0, with 25 bases in between. This CDR3 is built from 20 residues. The germline V gene has CDR1 LNHDA and CDR2 SQIVND (reference sequence). The CDR3, as DNA: TGTGCCAGTAGTAAGGTCTCATGGAGCGGGGACACTCTAGCCAAAAACATTCAGTACTTC. Encoded protein: CASSKVSWSGDTLAKNIQYF.